The next 15 T cell receptor beta chains were all read from a single sample in a study of T cell changes during pregnancy in multiple sclerosis. The method was immunoSEQ multiplex PCR; TCRdb's version includes in-frame clones alone and lacks a portion of them. The sample lists about 57,000 clones, around nine tenths occurring once. Here the sequenced sample was peripheral blood, taken in the first trimester of pregnancy. The source is a female donor in good health, enrolled as a control in a pregnancy study.

This chain links TRBV25-1 with TRBJ2-6; a possible D gene is TRBD1 (6 bases). The V and J ends lost 4 bases and 4 bases respectively, with 11 bases between them. CDR3 size: 15 residues. In germline, CDR1 is MGHDK, CDR2 SYGVNS. DNA for the CDR3: TGTGCCAGCAGTGCCCAGGGGACGGGGGCCAACGTCCTGACTTTC. It codes for CASSAQGTGANVLTF.

The chain is built from TRBV7-8 and TRBJ1-1; D might be TRBD1 (6 bases). Looked up from germline, CDR1 is SGHVS and CDR2 is FQNEAQ. This CDR3 spans 15 amino acids. Trimming left V 1 base short and J 2 bases short, with 11 bases between. The DNA for the CDR3 is TGTGCCAGCAGCTTAGAGTCAGGGGCTAACACTGAAGCTTTCTTT. Translated, it gives CASSLESGANTEAFF.

The J gene is TRBJ1-6, the V gene TRBV9; no clear D. The CDR3 loop spans 16 amino acids. Trimming pared 3 bases from V and 0 bases from J, leaving 10 bases between. Germline loops: CDR1 SGDLS, CDR2 YYNGEE. The CDR3 sequence: CASSERESSYNSPLHF. CDR3 coding DNA: TGTGCCAGCAGCGAGAGGGAAAGCTCCTATAATTCACCCCTCCACTTT. Based on the CDR3 plus reference TRBV9 and TRBJ1-6, the full variable domain is DSGVTQTPKHLITATGQRVTLRCSPRSGDLSVYWYQQSLDQGLQFLIQYYNGEERAKGNILERFSAQQFPDLHSELNLSSLELGDSALYFCASSERESSYNSPLHFGNGTRLTVT.

The rearrangement joins TRBV7-9 to TRBJ1-2; D is unclear. CDR1 and CDR2 from the germline V gene are SEHNR and FQNEAQ (reference sequence). V was clipped by 3 bases and J by 6 bases, with 8 bases between them. The CDR3 totals 12 residues. CDR3 nucleotide sequence: TGTGCCAGCAGCTTGTCAATCCATGGCTACACCTTC. Amino acids: CASSLSIHGYTF.

The rearrangement uses TRBV27 and TRBJ2-1; 13 bases align to TRBD2. The CDR3 length is 14 residues. Germline V gene lookup returns CDR1 MNHEY and CDR2 SMNVEV (reference sequence). The junction had 2 bases not matched to a gene; V was cut back by 8 bases and J by 4 bases. This chain's CDR3 is CASQLAGGYNEQFF. CDR3 DNA sequence: TGTGCCAGCCAACTAGCGGGAGGGTACAATGAGCAGTTCTTC.

Comments on this clone: At one end, the junction sequence differs from germline, possibly due to a read error. In the same sample, other DNA sequences code for this CDR3. The chain employs TRBV6-5 and TRBJ1-2; 8 bases fit TRBD1. In germline, CDR1 is MNHEY, CDR2 SVGAGI. CDR3 length equals 14 residues. DNA of the CDR3: TGTGCTAGCAGTTATAACCGGGACAGGAGGGGCTACACCTTC. Amino acids: CASSYNRDRRGYTF.

This chain connects TRBV27 to TRBJ2-1, with 15 bases fitting TRBD2. The CDR3 contains 16 residues. Trimming cost V 4 bases and J 9 bases; bases outside gene matches: 7. Germline values: CDR1 MNHEY, CDR2 SMNVEV (reference sequence). The CDR3 DNA is TGTGCCAGCAGTTGGAACTCGGGACTAGCGGGGGGTGAGCAGTTCTTC. Its translation is CASSWNSGLAGGEQFF.

This chain uses TRBV4-1 with TRBJ1-5; 9 bases match TRBD1. The V gene's germline CDR1 is MGHRA and CDR2 YSYEKL. Trimming cost V 0 bases and J 4 bases; bases outside gene matches: 7. The CDR3 has 17 residues. CDR3 sequence (DNA): TGCGCCAGCAGCCAAGATCCGGACAGGGGAAATAATCAGCCCCAGCATTTT. Amino acids: CASSQDPDRGNNQPQHF.

This chain links TRBV12-5 with TRBJ2-2; D is possibly TRBD2 (5 bases). The CDR3 has 13 residues. Trimming stripped 6 bases from V and 4 bases from J, with 9 bases between. Germline V gene sequence: CDR1 LGHNT, CDR2 FRNRAP. The CDR3 loop reads CASGIATTGELFF. CDR3 bases: TGTGCTAGTGGCATAGCGACCACCGGGGAGCTGTTTTTT.

V usage is TRBV6-5 and J usage is TRBJ2-5; 10 nucleotides match TRBD1. Matching the DNA end better, TRBJ2-7 makes the J call doubtful. CDR1 is MNHEY and CDR2 is SVGAGI in the germline V gene. The CDR3 has 14 residues. In DNA, the CDR3 is TGTGCCAGTTACCCGGGACAGGGGCCTCTCGAGCAGTACTTC. Translated: CASYPGQGPLEQYF.

The chain uses TRBV4-1 and TRBJ1-3; D ambiguous. Looked up from germline, CDR1 is MGHRA and CDR2 is YSYEKL. Trimming stripped 3 bases from V and 3 bases from J, with 15 bases between. The CDR3 consists of 16 residues. In nucleotides, the CDR3 is TGCGCCAGCAGCCAGCCCCGCCGGGGTATTGGAAACACCATATATTTT. It yields the protein CASSQPRRGIGNTIYF.

The genes are TRBV25-1 and TRBJ2-1; no firm D call. Germline CDR1 and CDR2: MGHDK and SYGVNS. Trimming removed 1 base from V and 0 bases from J, with 10 bases in between. This CDR3 has 16 residues. CDR3 residues: CASSESTGSSYNEQFF. CDR3 nucleotides: TGTGCCAGCAGTGAATCGACTGGTAGCTCCTACAATGAGCAGTTCTTC.

The chain is built from TRBV7-9 and TRBJ1-4; D possibly corresponds to TRBD1 (6 bases). The CDR3 totals 15 residues. V lost 1 base, J lost 5 bases, and 11 bases lay in between. Germline values: CDR1 SEHNR, CDR2 FQNEAQ (reference sequence). Here the CDR3 reads CASSLGPTGNEKLFF. The CDR3 nucleotides are TGTGCCAGCAGCTTAGGTCCGACAGGAAATGAAAAACTGTTTTTT.

This clone was seen a handful of times. CDR3 coding DNA: TGTGCCACCAGCGTATTTCGGGACACTGAAGCTTTCTTT. Protein: CATSVFRDTEAFF. J is TRBJ1-1 and V is TRBV15; D ambiguous. CDR3 length: 13 amino acids. Germline CDR1 and CDR2: LNHNV and YYDKDF (reference sequence). Trimming removed 5 bases at V and 3 bases at J, with 10 bases between.

The gene calls are TRBV6-5 and TRBJ2-1; no reliable D call. Trimming pared 4 bases from V and 5 bases from J, leaving 9 bases between. The CDR3 consists of 13 residues. The germline CDR1 and CDR2 sequences are MNHEY and SVGAGI. This CDR3 is CASSLGSHNEQFF. CDR3 bases: TGTGCCAGCAGTTTGGGCAGCCACAATGAGCAGTTCTTC.